This record looks at one TCR beta chain sequence and its context. Its antigen is unknown. The sample comes from a study of post-analysis software for immune sequencing data. Study-wide results and caveats: There were a handful of TRBV segments more frequent in patients than controls, and TRBV5-6, TRBV5-1 and TRBV20-1 were among them.

The CDR3 is 14 amino acids. Germline CDR1 and CDR2: ENHRY and SYGVKD. V was shortened by 6 bases and J by 4 bases, with 10 bases between the two germline ends. The library was made from cDNA and included unique molecular identifiers. MiXCR, applied by TCRdb to the PCR reads, yields one record per CDR3 protein. The data hold about 680,000 distinct CDR3 sequences, with 55% to 60% observed a single time. The sample consisted of blood. The TCR sequence derives from a girl aged 2 to 9 with multiple sclerosis. J is TRBJ2-6 and V is TRBV10-3, with no clear D. DNA for the CDR3: TGTGCCATCAGGGAAGGGTCAGGGGCCAACGTCCTGACTTTC. As protein: CAIREGSGANVLTF.